This TCR beta chain was sequenced in a study of spatial heterogeneity in lung cancer. On the study more broadly: Alpha-chain sequences were detected in numbers that were consistently lower than beta-chain sequences.

As to time point: sample taken at primary tumor resection. Donors were about 70 untreated early-stage non-small cell lung cancer patients. Material for sequencing was whole RNA from tumor, nontumor lung or frozen PBMC, left unsorted. Every TCR cDNA molecule bore its own unique molecular identifier. TCRdb recomputed calls from the 5' RACE reads with MiXCR, one row per CDR3 protein. Here the sample spans under 85,000 distinct CDR3 sequences, around 7.8% being singletons. Trimming took 5 bases from V and 3 from J, leaving 10 bases between them. The CDR3 runs to 13 residues. CDR1 and CDR2 from the germline V gene are DFQATT and SNEGSKA (reference sequence). This clonotype was recorded at least ten times.

The chain recombines TRBV20-1 with TRBJ1-4; perhaps TRBD1 as D (5 bases). The source of this sequence is a male donor with early-stage non-small cell lung cancer. The starting material was PBMCs, obtained at surgery. CDR3 region: CSAPGGANEKLFF. The CDR3 bases are TGCAGTGCTCCTGGGGGAGCTAATGAAAAACTGTTTTTT.